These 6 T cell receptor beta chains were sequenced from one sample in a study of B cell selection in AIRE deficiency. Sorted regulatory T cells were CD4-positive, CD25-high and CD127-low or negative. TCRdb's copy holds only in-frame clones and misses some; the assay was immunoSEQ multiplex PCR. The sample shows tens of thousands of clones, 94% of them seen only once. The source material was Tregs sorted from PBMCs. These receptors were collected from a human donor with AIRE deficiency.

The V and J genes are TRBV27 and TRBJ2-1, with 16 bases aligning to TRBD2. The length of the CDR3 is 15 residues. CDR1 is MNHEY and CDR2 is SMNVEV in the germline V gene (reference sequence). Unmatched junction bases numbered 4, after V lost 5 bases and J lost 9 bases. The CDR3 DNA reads TGTGCCAGCAGTGCGGGACTAGCGGGAGGGCTTGAGCAGTTCTTC. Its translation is CASSAGLAGGLEQFF.

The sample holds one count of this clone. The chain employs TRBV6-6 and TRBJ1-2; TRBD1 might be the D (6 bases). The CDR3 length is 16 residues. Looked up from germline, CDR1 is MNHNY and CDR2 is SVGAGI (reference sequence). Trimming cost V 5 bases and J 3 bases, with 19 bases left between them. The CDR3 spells CASSPGAVGVDYGYTF. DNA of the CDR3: TGTGCCAGCAGTCCGGGGGCAGTGGGGGTGGACTATGGCTACACCTTC.

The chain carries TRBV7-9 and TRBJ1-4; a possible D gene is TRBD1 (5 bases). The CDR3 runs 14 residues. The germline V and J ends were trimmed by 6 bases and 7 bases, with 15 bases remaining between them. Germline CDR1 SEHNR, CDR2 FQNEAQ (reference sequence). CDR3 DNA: TGTGCCAGCAGTATCGCGGGGCCGAGTGAAAAACTGTTTTTT. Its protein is CASSIAGPSEKLFF.

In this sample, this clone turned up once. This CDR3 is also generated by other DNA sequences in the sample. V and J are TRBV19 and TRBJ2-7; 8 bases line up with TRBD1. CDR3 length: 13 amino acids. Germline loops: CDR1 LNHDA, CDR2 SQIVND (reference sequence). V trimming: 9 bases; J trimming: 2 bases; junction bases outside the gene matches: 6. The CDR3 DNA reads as TGTGCCAGACTCCGGGACAGGACCTACGAGCAGTACTTC. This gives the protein CARLRDRTYEQYF.

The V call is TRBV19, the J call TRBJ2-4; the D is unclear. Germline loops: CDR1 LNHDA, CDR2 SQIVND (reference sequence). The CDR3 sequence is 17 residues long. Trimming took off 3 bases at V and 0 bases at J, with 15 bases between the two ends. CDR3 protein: CASSMWVSPIAKNIQYF. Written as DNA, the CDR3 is TGTGCCAGTAGTATGTGGGTATCCCCGATAGCCAAAAACATTCAGTACTTC. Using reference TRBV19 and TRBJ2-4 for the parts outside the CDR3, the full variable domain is DGGITQSPKYLFRKEGQNVTLSCEQNLNHDAMYWYRQDPGQGLRLIYYSQIVNDFQKGDIAEGYSVSREKKESFPLTVTSAQKNPTAFYLCASSMWVSPIAKNIQYFGAGTRLSVL.

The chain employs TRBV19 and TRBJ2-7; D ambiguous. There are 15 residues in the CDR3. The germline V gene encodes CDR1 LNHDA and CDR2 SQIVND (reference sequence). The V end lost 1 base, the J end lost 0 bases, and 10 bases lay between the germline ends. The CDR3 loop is CASSIASSGSYEQYF. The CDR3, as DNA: TGTGCCAGTAGTATAGCCTCCTCTGGCTCCTACGAGCAGTACTTC.